This T cell receptor (beta chain) was recovered during a study of blood T cell repertoires in COVID-19. The CDR3 has 20 amino acids. V was pared by 3 bases and J by 3 bases, with 23 bases of the junction left unmatched. Germline V lookup: CDR1 MDHEN, CDR2 SYDVKM. The table came from immunoSEQ multiplex PCR; TCRdb's copy has only in-frame clones and leaves some out. The data contain approximately 210,000 clones, about 91% of them singletons. Sample: peripheral blood. The origin of this receptor is a man between 18 and 35 years old with active or convalescent COVID-19. V gene TRBV28 combines with J gene TRBJ2-7; TRBD1 matches 7 bases. The CDR3 region has the DNA TGTGCCAGCAGTTTTGTAGTAGGGACAGCCGCCGGAGGTCTAAACTACGAGCAGTACTTC. This encodes CASSFVVGTAAGGLNYEQYF.